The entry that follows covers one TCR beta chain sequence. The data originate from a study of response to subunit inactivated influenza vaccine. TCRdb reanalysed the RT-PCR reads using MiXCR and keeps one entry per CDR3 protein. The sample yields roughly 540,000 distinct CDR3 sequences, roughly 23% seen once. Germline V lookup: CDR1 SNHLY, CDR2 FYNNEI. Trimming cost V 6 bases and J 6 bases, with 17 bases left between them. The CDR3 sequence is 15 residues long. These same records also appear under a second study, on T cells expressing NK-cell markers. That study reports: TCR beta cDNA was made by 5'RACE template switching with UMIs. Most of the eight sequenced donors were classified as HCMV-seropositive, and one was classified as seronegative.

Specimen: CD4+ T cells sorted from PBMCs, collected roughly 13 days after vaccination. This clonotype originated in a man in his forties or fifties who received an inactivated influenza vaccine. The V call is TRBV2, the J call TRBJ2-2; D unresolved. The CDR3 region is CASSLKLLSPGELFF. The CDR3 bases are TGTGCCAGCAGCCTAAAACTTTTGTCCCCCGGGGAGCTGTTTTTT.